This entry lists 26 T cell receptor beta chains sequenced from one sample in a study of T cell clonality in common variable immunodeficiency. Measured with immunoSEQ multiplex PCR; TCRdb has only the in-frame clones, and not every one. This repertoire holds 40,000 to 45,000 clones, and none appear only once. The sequenced sample consisted of peripheral blood mononuclear cells. The receptors come from a person between 18 and 75 years old in good health.

This clone appeared many times. The CDR3 bases that were read are TGTGCCAGCAGTCCTACTAGGGCTAGCGGGGTCCACGAG. Translation gives CASSPTRASGVHE. The entire CDR3 is CASSPTRASGVHEQYF. The chain joins TRBV6-2 or TRBV6-3 to TRBJ2-7; 9 bases are shared with TRBD2. The read finishes 3 residues shy of the CDR3 end, and the germline J gene is used to complete it. Germline assignment: CDR1 MNHEY and CDR2 SVGEGT. V dropped 5 bases and J dropped 5; count of bases not matched to a gene: 13. CDR3 length: 16 residues.

The sample holds a few counts of this clone. The CDR3 sequence: CASSTGTGSDEQYF. The CDR3 DNA, read in part, is TGTGCCAGCAGCACCGGGACAGGGAGCGACGAG. The chain links TRBV7-9 to TRBJ2-7; 9 nucleotides line up with TRBD1. The read terminates 3 residues ahead of where the CDR3 ends, so the germline J gene completes it. Germline CDR1 SEHNR, CDR2 FQNEAQ (reference sequence). This CDR3 is built from 14 residues. V lost 5 bases, J lost 5 bases, and 7 bases stayed unmatched.

This clone has at least ten counts. The read stops 3 residues short of the end of the CDR3; the missing end is completed from the germline J gene. V gene TRBV20-1 combines with J gene TRBJ2-7; 11 nucleotides match TRBD1. The CDR3 length is 14 residues. Germline V lookup: CDR1 DFQATT, CDR2 SNEGSKA (reference sequence). The junction had 9 bases not matched to a gene; V was cut back by 6 bases and J by 5 bases. Partial CDR3 DNA: TGCAGTGCCGCTTATCGGACAGGGGGCGACGAG. Its translation is CSAAYRTGGDE. The full CDR3 protein reads CSAAYRTGGDEQYF.

As to this clone: The read terminates 3 residues ahead of where the CDR3 ends, so the germline J gene completes it. The chain recombines TRBV7-9 with TRBJ2-3; D is unclear. Per germline, CDR1 SEHNR and CDR2 FQNEAQ (reference sequence). Trimming removed 3 bases at V and 2 bases at J, with 6 bases between. The CDR3 loop spans 13 amino acids. Incomplete CDR3 DNA: TGTGCCAGCAGCTTTCCCTACACAGATACG. Amino acids: CASSFPYTDT. The full CDR3 sequence reads CASSFPYTDTQYF. Based on the CDR3 plus reference TRBV7-9 and TRBJ2-3, the full variable domain is DTGVSQNPRHKITKRGQNVTFRCDPISEHNRLYWYRQTLGQGPEFLTYFQNEAQLEKSRLLSDRFSAERPKGSFSTLEIQRTEQGDSAMYLCASSFPYTDTQYFGPGTRLTVL.

The table lists this clone with many counts. A read error may produce the germline difference seen at one junction end. The read ends 3 residues early relative to the CDR3; the germline J gene fills the gap. The chain joins TRBV20-1 to TRBJ1-1; D perhaps matches TRBD1 (6 bases). From germline, CDR1 is DFQATT and CDR2 SNEGSKA (reference sequence). The CDR3 consists of 13 residues. CDR3: CSARGRGHPEAFF. The CDR3 bases that were read are TGCAGTGCCAGAGGCCGGGGACACCCTGAA.

There are many counts of this clone. The read falls 3 residues short of the CDR3 end, and the missing part is taken from the germline J gene. This chain joins TRBV20-1 and TRBJ1-2; possible D gene TRBD1, 5 bases. The CDR3 is 13 amino acids. Trimming stripped 4 bases from V and 0 bases from J, with 9 bases between. Germline CDR1 and CDR2: DFQATT and SNEGSKA (reference sequence). CDR3 residues: CSATDTSNYGYTF. CDR3 DNA (partial): TGCAGTGCTACGGACACCTCTAACTATGGC.

This clone came up many times. The CDR3 region is CASSQDRTGYEQYF. The covered CDR3 bases are TGCGCCAGCAGCCAAGATCGGACAGGCTACGAG. V usage is TRBV4-1 and J usage is TRBJ2-7, with 7 bases matching TRBD1. The CDR3 extends 3 residues past the end of the read, so its final part is completed from the germline J gene. This CDR3 comprises 14 residues. Germline V gene data show CDR1 as MGHRA and CDR2 as YSYEKL. V lost 0 bases, J lost 3 bases, and 2 bases stayed unmatched.

The table lists this clone with many counts. The read terminates 3 residues before the CDR3 end, so the remaining end is supplied by the germline J gene. This chain connects TRBV5-1 to TRBJ2-5, with a possible D match to TRBD1 (5 bases). Germline assignment: CDR1 SGHRS and CDR2 YFSETQ. V dropped 0 bases and J dropped 5 bases, with 11 bases sitting between them. This CDR3 spans 14 amino acids. The CDR3 bases that were read are TGCGCCAGCAGCTTGGGTTCCGCAGGGGAGACC. Translating gives CASSLGSAGET. From start to end, the CDR3 is CASSLGSAGETQYF.

This clone was recorded many times. The read finishes 3 residues shy of the CDR3 end, and the germline J gene is used to complete it. The chain couples TRBV7-2 to TRBJ2-5, with D possibly TRBD2 on 6 matching bases. The CDR3 covers 13 residues. Trimming removed 5 bases from V and 3 bases from J, with 10 bases in between. Germline CDR1 reads SGHTA; CDR2 reads FQGNSA. The CDR3 bases that were read are TGTGCCAGCAGCCGGGGAGGAGAAGAGACC. Translation gives CASSRGGEET. The entire CDR3 is CASSRGGEETQYF.

This clone was recorded many times. The read falls 3 residues short of the CDR3 end, and the missing part is taken from the germline J gene. This rearrangement joins TRBV12-3 or TRBV12-4 to TRBJ1-4; D gene ambiguous. With 10 bases removed from V and 7 bases from J, the gap between germline ends came to 13 bases. CDR3 length: 12 amino acids. Partial CDR3 DNA: TGTGCCATCCTAGATGACGGTGAAAAA. It yields the protein CAILDDGEK. The entire CDR3 sequence reads CAILDDGEKLFF.

This clone was seen many times. The DNA ends 3 residues before the CDR3 does, and the rest of the CDR3 is filled in from the germline J gene. This sequence joins TRBV28 and TRBJ1-5, with D unclear. Germline CDR1 is MDHEN and CDR2 is SYDVKM. Trimming shortened V by 8 bases and J by 5 bases, and 16 bases separated the two germline ends. This CDR3 contains 14 residues. CDR3 bases read: TGTGCCAGCTCGAATCAGGCCGCCTATCAGCCC. It is translated as CASSNQAAYQP. The entire CDR3 reads CASSNQAAYQPQHF. The full variable domain, completed using reference TRBV28 and TRBJ1-5, is DVKVTQSSRYLVKRTGEKVFLECVQDMDHENMFWYRQDPGLGLRLIYFSYDVKMKEKGDIPEGYSVSREKKERFSLILESASTNQTSMYLCASSNQAAYQPQHFGDGTRLSIL.

There are many counts of this clone. The read gets to within 3 residues of the CDR3 end, and the germline J gene fills in the rest. The rearrangement joins TRBV5-6 to TRBJ2-1; 9 bases are shared with TRBD2. Germline loops: CDR1 SGHDT, CDR2 YYEEEE. The trim removed 0 bases at V and 6 bases at J, leaving 4 bases unmatched. The CDR3 spans 15 residues. Partial CDR3 DNA: TGTGCCAGCAGCTTGGTTCGGCGGGGGGGCAATGAG. Translated, it gives CASSLVRRGGNE. The entire CDR3 is CASSLVRRGGNEQFF.

Ten or more counts support this clone. Read sequence stops 3 residues before the CDR3 end, and the germline J gene provides the missing end. This chain joins TRBV19 and TRBJ2-5, with 11 bases matching TRBD2. Germline values: CDR1 LNHDA, CDR2 SQIVND (reference sequence). V lost 4 bases and J lost 4; bases outside the gene matches: 2. CDR3 size: 14 residues. CDR3 sequence: CASSTLAGVETQYF. The part of the CDR3 DNA that was read is TGTGCCAGTAGTACACTAGCGGGAGTAGAGACC. Combining the CDR3 with reference TRBV19 and TRBJ2-5 gives the whole variable domain DGGITQSPKYLFRKEGQNVTLSCEQNLNHDAMYWYRQDPGQGLRLIYYSQIVNDFQKGDIAEGYSVSREKKESFPLTVTSAQKNPTAFYLCASSTLAGVETQYFGPGTRLLVL.

This clone was seen at least ten times. The CDR3 goes on 3 residues after the read ends, and that part is filled in from the germline J gene. The rearrangement links TRBV2 to TRBJ2-7, with 9 bases that match TRBD1. The CDR3 sequence is 13 residues long. The junction had 7 bases not matched to a gene; V was cut back by 8 bases and J by 5 bases. In germline, CDR1 is SNHLY, CDR2 FYNNEI. The sequenced part of the CDR3 DNA is TGTGCCAGCCTTGGGACAGGGACCGACGAG. Translation: CASLGTGTDE. The entire CDR3 protein reads CASLGTGTDEQYF.

This clone was observed at least ten times. The read terminates 3 residues before the CDR3 end, so the remaining end is supplied by the germline J gene. This sequence joins TRBV20-1 and TRBJ1-1, with D possibly TRBD1 on 6 matching bases. Germline V lookup: CDR1 DFQATT, CDR2 SNEGSKA (reference sequence). V lost 5 bases to trimming and J lost 4 bases, with 17 bases between them. CDR3 length: 14 residues. This CDR3 is CSASDARGVTEAFF. Partial CDR3 DNA: TGCAGTGCTTCGGACGCCAGGGGCGTCACTGAA.

This clone was recorded at least ten times. The CDR3 goes on 3 residues after the read ends, and that part is filled in from the germline J gene. The chain is built from TRBV29-1 and TRBJ2-7; D remains unclear. Germline CDR1 and CDR2: SQVTM and ANQGSEA. The ends were cut back, 4 bases at V and 4 bases at J, with 8 bases in the middle. CDR3 length: 11 residues. The CDR3 protein is CSVAIGYEQYF. CDR3 DNA (partial): TGCAGCGTTGCCATAGGGTACGAG.

This clone has ten or more counts. The read ends 3 residues before the CDR3 terminus; that terminus is restored from the germline J gene. V usage is TRBV5-1 and J usage is TRBJ2-7; D possibly corresponds to TRBD1 (7 bases). CDR3 length equals 14 residues. The germline CDR1 and CDR2 sequences are SGHRS and YFSETQ. Trimming took 4 bases from V and 0 from J, leaving 11 bases between them. The CDR3 reads CASSMEGASYEQYF. Partial CDR3 DNA: TGCGCCAGCAGCATGGAGGGGGCCTCCTACGAG.

This clone was observed at least ten times. The missing CDR3 end, 3 residues past where the read stops, is filled in from the germline J gene. This chain links TRBV2 with TRBJ1-5; tentative D call: TRBD1 (5 bases). V dropped 5 bases and J dropped 2 bases, with 13 bases sitting between them. CDR1 is SNHLY, CDR2 FYNNEI, per germline. The CDR3 is 15 amino acids. This CDR3 reads CASSSGGGGNQPQHF. CDR3 DNA, as far as it was read: TGTGCCAGCAGTTCTGGTGGGGGGGGCAATCAGCCC.

This clone was detected ten times or more. The read terminates 3 residues before the CDR3 end, so the remaining end is supplied by the germline J gene. The chain recombines TRBV20-1 with TRBJ2-1; 7 bases are shared with TRBD2. The V segment lost 5 bases and the J segment 6 bases; nucleotides outside the gene matches: 13. This CDR3 has 15 amino acids. Germline assignment: CDR1 DFQATT and CDR2 SNEGSKA (reference sequence). The CDR3 DNA, read in part, is TGCAGTGCTCTCCCCAGCGGGAAGTTGGCCAATGAG. Protein product: CSALPSGKLANE. The entire CDR3 protein is CSALPSGKLANEQFF.

The table lists this clone with many counts. The read terminates 3 residues before the CDR3 end, so the remaining end is supplied by the germline J gene. V and J are TRBV7-2 and TRBJ1-2; perhaps TRBD1 as D (5 bases). CDR3 length: 12 amino acids. The germline V gene has CDR1 SGHTA and CDR2 FQGNSA. CDR3 loop: CASSLRGDGYTF. The covered CDR3 bases are TGTGCCAGCAGCTTACGGGGGGACGGC.

This clone was counted at least ten times. The CDR3 extends 3 residues past the end of the read, so its final part is completed from the germline J gene. The rearrangement links TRBV12-3 or TRBV12-4 to TRBJ2-7, with 7 positions matching TRBD1. Trimming at V came to 3 bases and at J to 2 bases, leaving 7 bases not matched to a gene. The length of the CDR3 is 15 residues. The CDR3 loop is CASSFSGTATYEQYF. The CDR3 bases that were read are TGTGCCAGCAGTTTTTCCGGGACAGCTACCTACGAG.

As to this clone: The sequence runs out 3 residues before the end of the CDR3; the remainder is reconstructed from the germline J gene. This chain uses TRBV11-2 with TRBJ1-6; no clear D. This CDR3 spans 13 amino acids. CDR1 SGHAT and CDR2 FQNNGV come from the germline V gene. V was clipped by 3 bases and J by 7 bases, with 7 bases between them. The CDR3 loop reads CASSFPGNSPLHF. CDR3 DNA, as far as it was read: TGTGCCAGCAGCTTCCCGGGGAATTCACCC.

This clone was observed at least ten times. The read is 3 residues too short to cover the CDR3 end, so that end is filled in from the germline J gene. This sequence joins TRBV11-2 and TRBJ1-1; 10 bases map to TRBD1. Looked up from germline, CDR1 is SGHAT and CDR2 is FQNNGV. The CDR3 contains 15 residues. Germline trimming cut 7 bases from V and 5 bases from J; bases unmatched to any gene: 10. The sequenced part of the CDR3 DNA is TGTGCCAGCAACGACAGGGGGCAAGATGGGACTGAA. Its translation is CASNDRGQDGTE. The complete CDR3 reads CASNDRGQDGTEAFF. Together with reference TRBV11-2 and TRBJ1-1, the CDR3 gives the full variable domain: EAGVAQSPRYKIIEKRQSVAFWCNPISGHATLYWYQQILGQGPKLLIQFQNNGVVDDSQLPKDRFSAERLKGVDSTLKIQPAKLEDSAVYLCASNDRGQDGTEAFFGQGTRLTVV.

This clone appeared many times. The CDR3 end falls 3 residues outside the read, so it is completed with the germline J gene. The V gene is TRBV30, the J gene TRBJ2-1, with 9 bases aligning to TRBD2. CDR1 and CDR2 (germline): GTSNPN, SVGIG (reference sequence). Trimming at V came to 2 bases and at J to 5 bases, leaving 4 bases not matched to a gene. The CDR3 loop spans 14 amino acids. CDR3 bases read: TGTGCCTGGAGTTGGCTAGCGGGAAACAATGAG. Amino acids: CAWSWLAGNNE. The entire CDR3 reads CAWSWLAGNNEQFF.

This clone was observed many times. Read data end 3 residues before the CDR3 end; the end is taken from the germline J gene. The genes are TRBV20-1 and TRBJ2-6, with 8 bases matching TRBD2. This CDR3 spans 18 amino acids. J was trimmed by 0 bases and V by 2 bases; bases with no gene match: 9. Germline V gene sequence: CDR1 DFQATT, CDR2 SNEGSKA (reference sequence). The part of the CDR3 DNA that was read is TGCAGTGCTAGACAAGTTGCGGGGGGTCCCTCTGGGGCCAACGTC. Translation: CSARQVAGGPSGANV. The complete CDR3 reads CSARQVAGGPSGANVLTF.

This clone was detected many times. Read coverage stops 3 residues before the CDR3 terminus; the germline J gene supplies the remainder. The V call is TRBV20-1, the J call TRBJ1-5, with D unresolved. The CDR3 extends over 14 amino acids. Per the germline V gene, CDR1 is DFQATT and CDR2 is SNEGSKA (reference sequence). Between the trimmed V and J ends, which lost 6 bases and 3 bases, there was a span of 15 bases. CDR3 sequence: CSAALDGSNQPQHF. The CDR3 bases that were read are TGCAGTGCCGCTCTCGACGGGTCCAATCAGCCC.